What follows are 8 T cell receptor beta chains derived from one specimen sequenced in a study of cytomegalovirus exposure and HLA in healthy donors. PCR primers comprised 60 Vbeta and 13 Jbeta primers. Sequencing used immunoSEQ multiplex PCR; TCRdb keeps in-frame clones, though not all of them. The sample has some 150,000 clones, less than 90% seen once; the top ten hold approximately 4.1%. Specimen: PBMCs. These receptors all stem from a woman between 45 and 65 years old in good health and CMV-seropositive.

The rearrangement links TRBV7-2 to TRBJ1-2; D perhaps matches TRBD1 (5 bases). Between the trimmed V and J ends, which lost 5 bases and 2 bases, there was a span of 15 bases. The CDR3 totals 15 residues. Germline loops: CDR1 SGHTA, CDR2 FQGNSA. The CDR3 sequence is CASSPHRQVNYGYTF. The DNA for the CDR3 is TGTGCCAGCAGCCCACACAGGCAGGTCAACTATGGCTACACCTTC.

The chain joins TRBV5-1 to TRBJ1-2; the match to TRBD1 covers 11 bases. CDR1 is SGHRS and CDR2 is YFSETQ in the germline V gene. V gave up 0 bases and J gave up 5 bases; unmatched junction bases: 6. CDR3 size: 16 residues. The CDR3 here is CASSLARGQGVYGYTF. The CDR3 nucleotides are TGCGCCAGCAGCTTGGCCAGGGGACAGGGGGTTTATGGCTACACCTTC.

The J gene is TRBJ2-1, the V gene TRBV5-1; the match to TRBD2 covers 9 bases. V gave up 0 bases and J gave up 7 bases; unmatched junction bases: 8. The V gene's germline CDR1 is SGHRS and CDR2 YFSETQ. The CDR3 is 16 amino acids. In nucleotides, the CDR3 is TGCGCCAGCAGCTTGGCGGGCGGGAGGGCTCAGAATGAGCAGTTCTTC. It encodes CASSLAGGRAQNEQFF. The full variable domain, rest sourced from reference TRBV5-1 and TRBJ2-1, is KAGVTQTPRYLIKTRGQQVTLSCSPISGHRSVSWYQQTPGQGLQFLFEYFSETQRNKGNFPGRFSGRQFSNSRSEMNVSTLELGDSALYLCASSLAGGRAQNEQFFGPGTRLTVL.

The rearrangement joins TRBV9 to TRBJ2-5, with 15 bases identical to TRBD2. This CDR3 has 17 residues. Looked up from germline, CDR1 is SGDLS and CDR2 is YYNGEE. With V trimmed by 4 bases and J by 5 bases, 9 bases remained unmatched. The CDR3 region has the DNA TGTGCCAGCAGCCCCGGACTAGCGGGGGGGGGTCAGGAGACCCAGTACTTC. Protein sequence: CASSPGLAGGGQETQYF.

The CDR3 nucleotides read TGTGCCACCGGGACAGGGGGCAGCGGGGCGTACAATGAGCAGTTCTTC. Protein product: CATGTGGSGAYNEQFF. The V gene is TRBV2, the J gene TRBJ2-1; TRBD1 matches 12 bases. CDR1 and CDR2 from the germline V gene are SNHLY and FYNNEI. The CDR3 totals 16 residues. V was pared by 10 bases and J by 4 bases, with 11 bases of the junction left unmatched.

The chain joins TRBV11-3 to TRBJ2-7; a weak D match, TRBD2 (6 bases). V was shortened by 1 base and J by 4 bases, with 14 bases between the two germline ends. The germline gives CDR1 SGHNT, CDR2 YENEEA. The length of the CDR3 is 15 residues. The DNA for the CDR3 is TGTGCCAGCAGCTTAGCGGGAGACGGGTTTTACGAGCAGTACTTC. It codes for CASSLAGDGFYEQYF.

This chain uses TRBV5-1 with TRBJ2-1; a possible D gene is TRBD2 (6 bases). The CDR3 sequence is 17 residues long. The V gene's germline CDR1 is SGHRS and CDR2 YFSETQ. V was pared by 0 bases and J by 8 bases, with 21 bases between. CDR3 sequence reads: CASSLGGVVGRRDEQFF. In nucleotides, the CDR3 is TGCGCCAGCAGCTTGGGGGGAGTAGTCGGGAGACGGGATGAGCAGTTCTTC.

The gene calls are TRBV14 and TRBJ2-7; D is undetermined. Germline V lookup: CDR1 SGHDN, CDR2 FVKESK. There are 13 residues in the CDR3. Between the trimmed V and J ends, which lost 4 bases and 2 bases, there was a span of 9 bases. The CDR3 here is CASSRQIAYEQYF. Written as DNA, the CDR3 is TGTGCCAGCAGCCGACAAATAGCCTACGAGCAGTACTTC.